Below, 14 T cell receptor beta chains from the same sample are listed, as sequenced in a study of blood T cells in healthy people across ages. It was with a sample-barcoded 5' primer and a J-beta primer mix that a second PCR of about 7 to 12 cycles was run. Each CDR3 protein gets one entry after TCRdb re-called the 5' RACE reads with MiXCR. The sample records 700,000 or so distinct CDR3 sequences, 20% to 25% being singletons. The sequencing sample was made of blood. The receptors come from a man between 65 and 85 years old in good health.

In its sample, this clonotype was seen a few times. This chain joins TRBV7-9 and TRBJ1-2; D unresolved. Trimming removed 2 bases at V and 1 base at J, with 11 bases between. The CDR3 extends over 15 amino acids. Germline V gene lookup returns CDR1 SEHNR and CDR2 FQNEAQ (reference sequence). DNA for the CDR3: TGTGCCAGCAGCTTAACTAACAGCTTTAACTATGGCTACACCTTC. It is translated as CASSLTNSFNYGYTF.

This chain joins TRBV6-5 and TRBJ1-3, with D possibly being TRBD1 (5 bases). Trimming took 6 bases from V and 3 from J, leaving 12 bases between them. The CDR3 sequence is 14 residues long. Germline V gene data show CDR1 as MNHEY and CDR2 as SVGAGI. The CDR3 DNA sequence: TGTGCCAGCAGGGGGCTCGCCGGTGGAAACACCATATATTTT. Its translation: CASRGLAGGNTIYF.

Many counts were recorded for this clonotype. The rearrangement joins TRBV7-9 to TRBJ2-1; no clear D. The DNA end favors TRBJ2-5, so the J call may be wrong. CDR1 SEHNR and CDR2 FQNEAQ come from the germline V gene (reference sequence). The CDR3 is 15 residues long. CDR3 region: CASSLAGLIGETQYF. CDR3 DNA: TGTGCCAGCAGCTTAGCAGGGTTGATCGGGGAGACCCAGTACTTC.

The V gene is TRBV4-1, the J gene TRBJ1-2; no firm D call. There are 15 residues in the CDR3. The V gene lost 0 bases and the J gene lost 4 bases, with 12 bases spanning the gap. The germline V gene has CDR1 MGHRA and CDR2 YSYEKL. The CDR3 region has the DNA TGCGCCAGCAGCCAAGATTGGGGAATCTCCTATGGCTACACCTTC. Its translation is CASSQDWGISYGYTF.

The V call is TRBV19, the J call TRBJ1-4; D perhaps matches TRBD1 (5 bases). Trimming cost V 4 bases and J 8 bases, with 14 bases left between them. This CDR3 spans 14 amino acids. Germline V gene sequence: CDR1 LNHDA, CDR2 SQIVND (reference sequence). CDR3 sequence (DNA): TGTGCCAGTAGTACGGGACCGAGGAAGGAAAAACTGTTTTTT. Protein product: CASSTGPRKEKLFF.

The chain links TRBV29-1 to TRBJ2-5; the D gene could be TRBD1 or TRBD2 (7 bases each). The CDR3 runs 12 residues. Germline V gene sequence: CDR1 SQVTM, CDR2 ANQGSEA. The V gene lost 5 bases and the J gene lost 2 bases, with 9 bases spanning the gap. In DNA, the CDR3 is TGCAGCGTTCAGGGGGGGCAAGAGACCCAGTACTTC. Protein sequence: CSVQGGQETQYF.

The V call is TRBV5-1, the J call TRBJ2-1; 14 bases match TRBD2. The length of the CDR3 is 16 residues. Trimming removed 0 bases from V and 10 bases from J; junction bases left unmatched: 6. Germline CDR1 and CDR2: SGHRS and YFSETQ. The chain's CDR3 is CASSLDGLAGGGEQFF. The CDR3 bases are TGCGCCAGCAGCTTGGATGGACTAGCGGGAGGAGGAGAGCAGTTCTTC.

The table lists this clonotype with a few counts. The rearrangement uses TRBV5-1 and TRBJ2-2; 8 bases align to TRBD2. There are 15 residues in the CDR3. The V gene's germline CDR1 is SGHRS and CDR2 YFSETQ. Trimming took 3 bases from V and 2 from J; bases not matched to a gene: 3. CDR3 sequence: CASSYSGINTGELFF. The CDR3 region has the DNA TGCGCCAGCAGCTATAGCGGGATCAACACCGGGGAGCTGTTTTTT.

This chain joins TRBV20-1 and TRBJ2-1; possible D gene TRBD2, 5 bases. This CDR3 comprises 11 residues. The V end was cut by 5 bases, the J end by 4 bases, with 6 bases between. Germline lookup yields CDR1 DFQATT and CDR2 SNEGSKA (reference sequence). CDR3 residues: CSAEGYNEQFF. The CDR3 region has the DNA TGCAGTGCTGAGGGATACAATGAGCAGTTCTTC.

This clonotype showed up many times. The chain employs TRBV12-3 or TRBV12-4 and TRBJ2-5, with 7 positions matching TRBD1. The CDR3 is made up of 18 amino acids. The J segment lost 4 bases and the V segment lost 5 bases, leaving 19 bases of the junction unmatched. The CDR3 nucleotides are TGTGCCAGCAGTCACTCCATCGACAGGGTAGGGGTTCGAGAGACCCAGTACTTC. Residues: CASSHSIDRVGVRETQYF.

This clonotype was counted a few times. The CDR3 nucleotides read TGTGCCAGCAAGGGTAGGACAGCGGTAACTGAAGCTTTCTTT. Protein: CASKGRTAVTEAFF. This chain uses TRBV11-3 with TRBJ1-1; the D gene is possibly TRBD1 (6 bases). V lost 7 bases and J lost 5, with 17 bases in between. CDR3 size: 14 residues. Germline V gene lookup returns CDR1 SGHNT and CDR2 YENEEA.

The rearrangement joins TRBV28 to TRBJ2-1; TRBD1 is a possible D gene (6 bases). TRBJ2-5 explains the end of the DNA better; the J call may be wrong. There are 14 residues in the CDR3. CDR1 MDHEN and CDR2 SYDVKM come from the germline V gene. This CDR3 reads CASSLTGYRETQYF. The DNA of the CDR3 is TGTGCCAGCAGTTTAACAGGGTATCGGGAGACCCAGTACTTC.

The sample holds a few counts of this clonotype. The chain carries TRBV24-1 and TRBJ2-1; D unresolved. With the DNA end fitting TRBJ2-7 better, the J assignment may be wrong. CDR1 and CDR2 (germline): KGHDR, SFDVKD. The length of the CDR3 is 17 residues. CDR3 nucleotides: TGTGCCATCGTTCTGGATAATATTGGTCCTGGGTACTACGAGCAGTACTTC. Its translation is CAIVLDNIGPGYYEQYF.

The chain uses TRBV4-1 and TRBJ2-5; 7 nucleotides agree with TRBD1. The J call is uncertain, as TRBJ2-1 better fits the DNA end. This CDR3 is 15 amino acids long. Germline V gives CDR1 MGHRA, CDR2 YSYEKL. The CDR3 here is CASSRNPDRADEQFF. The DNA for the CDR3 is TGCGCCAGCAGCCGGAACCCTGACAGGGCCGATGAGCAGTTCTTC.